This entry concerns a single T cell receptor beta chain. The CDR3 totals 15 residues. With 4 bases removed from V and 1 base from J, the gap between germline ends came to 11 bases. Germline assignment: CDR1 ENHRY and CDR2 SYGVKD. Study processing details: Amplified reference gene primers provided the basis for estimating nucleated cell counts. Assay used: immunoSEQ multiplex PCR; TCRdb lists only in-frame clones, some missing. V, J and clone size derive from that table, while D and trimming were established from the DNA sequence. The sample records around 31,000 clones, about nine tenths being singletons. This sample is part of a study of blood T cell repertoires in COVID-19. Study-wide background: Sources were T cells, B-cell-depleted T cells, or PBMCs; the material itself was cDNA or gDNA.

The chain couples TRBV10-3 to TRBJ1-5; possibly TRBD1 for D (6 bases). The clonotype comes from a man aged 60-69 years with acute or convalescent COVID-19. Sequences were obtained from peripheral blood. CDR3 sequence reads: CAISAGQRSNQPQHF. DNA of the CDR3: TGTGCCATCAGTGCGGGACAAAGAAGCAATCAGCCCCAGCATTTT.